This T cell receptor beta chain was recorded in a study of blood T cell repertoires in COVID-19. The wider study: The study drew acute and convalescent COVID-19 samples from the United States, Italy and Spain. Sources were T cells, B-cell-depleted T cells, or PBMCs; the material itself was cDNA or gDNA.

Original processing notes: For nucleated cells, counts were estimated from reference gene primer amplification. The assay was immunoSEQ multiplex PCR, and TCRdb's table has in-frame clones only and misses some. The DNA gave D and trimming, while V, J and clone size come from that table. The sample consists of 150,000 or so clones, more than 80% of them appearing once. Sequenced input: peripheral blood. This TCR was recovered from a woman aged 40 to 55 with acute or convalescent COVID-19.

CDR3: CASSLSEYNEQFF. In nucleotides, the CDR3 is TGTGCCAGCAGTTTATCAGAGTACAATGAGCAGTTCTTC. The chain joins TRBV27 to TRBJ2-1; unclear D gene. CDR1 is MNHEY and CDR2 is SMNVEV in the germline V gene (reference sequence). There are 13 residues in the CDR3. The V gene lost 0 bases and the J gene lost 4 bases, with 4 bases spanning the gap.